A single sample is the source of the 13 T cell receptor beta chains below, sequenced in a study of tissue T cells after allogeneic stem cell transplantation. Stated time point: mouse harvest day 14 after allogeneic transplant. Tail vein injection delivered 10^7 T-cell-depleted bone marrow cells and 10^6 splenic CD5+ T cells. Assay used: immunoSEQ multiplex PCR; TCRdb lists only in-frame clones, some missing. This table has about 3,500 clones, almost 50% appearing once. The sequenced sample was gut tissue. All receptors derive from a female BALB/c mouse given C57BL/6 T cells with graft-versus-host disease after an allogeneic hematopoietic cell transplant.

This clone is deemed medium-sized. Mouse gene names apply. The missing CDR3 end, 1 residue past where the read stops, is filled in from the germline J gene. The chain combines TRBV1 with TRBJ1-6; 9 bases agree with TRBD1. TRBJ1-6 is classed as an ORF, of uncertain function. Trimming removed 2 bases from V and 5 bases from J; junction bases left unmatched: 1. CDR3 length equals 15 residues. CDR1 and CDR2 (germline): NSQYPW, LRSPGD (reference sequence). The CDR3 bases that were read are TGCACCTGCAGTGCAAGGGACAGGGATAATTCGCCCCTCTAC. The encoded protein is CTCSARDRDNSPLY. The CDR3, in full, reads CTCSARDRDNSPLYF.

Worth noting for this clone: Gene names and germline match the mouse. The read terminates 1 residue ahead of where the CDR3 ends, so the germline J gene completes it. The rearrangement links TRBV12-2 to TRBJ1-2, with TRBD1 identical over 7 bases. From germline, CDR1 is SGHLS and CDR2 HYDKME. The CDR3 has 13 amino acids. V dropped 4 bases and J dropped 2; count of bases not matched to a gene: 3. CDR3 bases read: TGTGCCAGCTCCCTGACAGGGAACTCCGACTACACC. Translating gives CASSLTGNSDYT. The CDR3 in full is CASSLTGNSDYTF.

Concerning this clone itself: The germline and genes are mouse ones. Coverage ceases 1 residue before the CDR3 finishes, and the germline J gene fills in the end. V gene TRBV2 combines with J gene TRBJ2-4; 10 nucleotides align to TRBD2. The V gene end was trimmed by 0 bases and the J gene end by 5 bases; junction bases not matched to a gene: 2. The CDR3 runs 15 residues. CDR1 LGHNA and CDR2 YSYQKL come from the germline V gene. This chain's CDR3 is CASSQDRDWGNTLYF. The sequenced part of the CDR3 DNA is TGTGCCAGCAGCCAAGATCGGGACTGGGGAAACACCTTGTAC.

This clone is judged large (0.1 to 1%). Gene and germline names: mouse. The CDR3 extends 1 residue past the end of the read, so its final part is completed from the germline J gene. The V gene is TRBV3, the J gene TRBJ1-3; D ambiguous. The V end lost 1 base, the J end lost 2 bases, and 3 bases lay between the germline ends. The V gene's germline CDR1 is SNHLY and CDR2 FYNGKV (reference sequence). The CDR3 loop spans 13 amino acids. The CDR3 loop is CASSLETGNTLYF. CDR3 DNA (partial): TGTGCCAGCAGCTTAGAAACTGGAAATACGCTCTAT.

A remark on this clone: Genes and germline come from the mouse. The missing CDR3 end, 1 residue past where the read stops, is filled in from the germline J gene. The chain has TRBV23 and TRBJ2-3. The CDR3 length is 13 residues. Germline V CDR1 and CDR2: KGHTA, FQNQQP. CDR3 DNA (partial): TGCTCCAGCAGTCAGGCTAGTGCAGAAACGCTGTAT. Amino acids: CSSSQASAETLY. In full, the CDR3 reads CSSSQASAETLYF. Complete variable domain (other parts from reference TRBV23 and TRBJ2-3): DAAVTQKPRYLIKMKGQEAEMKCIPEKGHTAVFWYQQKQSKELKFLIYFQNQQPLDQIDMVKERFSAVCPSSSLCSLGIRTCEAEDSALYLCSSSQASAETLYFGSGTRLTVL.

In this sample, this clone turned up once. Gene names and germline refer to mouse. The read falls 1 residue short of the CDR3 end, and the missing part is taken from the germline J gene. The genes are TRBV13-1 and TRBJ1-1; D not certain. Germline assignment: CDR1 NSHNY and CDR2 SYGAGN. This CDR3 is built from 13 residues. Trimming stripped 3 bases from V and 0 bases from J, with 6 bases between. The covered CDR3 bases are TGTGCCAGCAGTGGGCAAGCAAACACAGAAGTCTTC. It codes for CASSGQANTEVF. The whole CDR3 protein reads CASSGQANTEVFF.

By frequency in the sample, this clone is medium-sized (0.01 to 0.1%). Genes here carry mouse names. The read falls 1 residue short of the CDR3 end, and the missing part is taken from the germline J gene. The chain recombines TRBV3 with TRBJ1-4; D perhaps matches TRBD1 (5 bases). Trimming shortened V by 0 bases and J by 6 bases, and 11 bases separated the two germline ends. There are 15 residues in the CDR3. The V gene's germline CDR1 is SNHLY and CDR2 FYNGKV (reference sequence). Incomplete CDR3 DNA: TGTGCCAGCAGCTTAGCGGGGACCTTCCACGAAAGATTATTT. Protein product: CASSLAGTFHERLF. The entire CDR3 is CASSLAGTFHERLFF.

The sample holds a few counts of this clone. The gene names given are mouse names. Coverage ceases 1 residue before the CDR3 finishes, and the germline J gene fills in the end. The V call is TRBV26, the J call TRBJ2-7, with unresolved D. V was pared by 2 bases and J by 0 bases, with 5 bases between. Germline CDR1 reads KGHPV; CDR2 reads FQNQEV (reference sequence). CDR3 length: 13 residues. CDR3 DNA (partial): TGTGCCAGCAGTCTGGTCAGCTCCTATGAACAGTAC. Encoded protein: CASSLVSSYEQY. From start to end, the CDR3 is CASSLVSSYEQYF.

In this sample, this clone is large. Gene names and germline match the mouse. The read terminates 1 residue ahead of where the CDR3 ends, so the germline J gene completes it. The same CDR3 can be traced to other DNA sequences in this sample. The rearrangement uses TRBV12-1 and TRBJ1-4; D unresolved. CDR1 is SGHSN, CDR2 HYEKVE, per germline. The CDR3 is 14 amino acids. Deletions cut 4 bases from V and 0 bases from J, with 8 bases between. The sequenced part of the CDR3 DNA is TGTGCCAGCTCGCGGGCCTTTTCCAACGAAAGATTATTT. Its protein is CASSRAFSNERLF. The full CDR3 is CASSRAFSNERLFF.

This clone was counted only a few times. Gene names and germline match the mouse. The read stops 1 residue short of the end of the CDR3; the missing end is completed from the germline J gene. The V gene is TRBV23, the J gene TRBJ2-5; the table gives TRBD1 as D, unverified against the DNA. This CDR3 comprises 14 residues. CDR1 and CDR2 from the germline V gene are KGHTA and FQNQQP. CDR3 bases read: TGCTCCAGCAGTCAAAGGACAGGGAAAGACACCCAGTAC. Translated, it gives CSSSQRTGKDTQY. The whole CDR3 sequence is CSSSQRTGKDTQYF.

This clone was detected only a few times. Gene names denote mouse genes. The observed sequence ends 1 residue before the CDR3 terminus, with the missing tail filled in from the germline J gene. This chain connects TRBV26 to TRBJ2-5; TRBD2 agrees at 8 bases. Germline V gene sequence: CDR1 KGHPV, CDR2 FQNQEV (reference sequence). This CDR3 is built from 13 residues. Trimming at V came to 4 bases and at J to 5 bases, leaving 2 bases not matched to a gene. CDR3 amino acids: CASSPGGRDTQYF. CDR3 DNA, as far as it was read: TGTGCCAGCAGTCCTGGGGGGAGAGACACCCAGTAC.

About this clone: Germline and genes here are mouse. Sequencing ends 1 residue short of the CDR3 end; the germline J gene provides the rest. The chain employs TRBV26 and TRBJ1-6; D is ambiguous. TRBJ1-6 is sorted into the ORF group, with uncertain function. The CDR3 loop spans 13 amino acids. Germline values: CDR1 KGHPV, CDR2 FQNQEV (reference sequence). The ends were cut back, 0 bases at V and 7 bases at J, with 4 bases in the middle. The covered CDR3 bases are TGTGCCAGCAGTCTGTCCCAAAATTCGCCCCTCTAC. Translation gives CASSLSQNSPLY. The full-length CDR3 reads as CASSLSQNSPLYF.

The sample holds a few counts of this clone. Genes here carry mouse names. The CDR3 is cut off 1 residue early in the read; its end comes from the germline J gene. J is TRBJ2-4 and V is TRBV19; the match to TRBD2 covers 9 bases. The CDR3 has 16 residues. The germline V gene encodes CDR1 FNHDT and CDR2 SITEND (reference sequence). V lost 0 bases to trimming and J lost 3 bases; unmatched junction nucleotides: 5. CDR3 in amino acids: CASSIDWGGAQNTLYF. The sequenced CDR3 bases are TGTGCCAGCAGTATAGATTGGGGGGGCGCCCAAAACACCTTGTAC.